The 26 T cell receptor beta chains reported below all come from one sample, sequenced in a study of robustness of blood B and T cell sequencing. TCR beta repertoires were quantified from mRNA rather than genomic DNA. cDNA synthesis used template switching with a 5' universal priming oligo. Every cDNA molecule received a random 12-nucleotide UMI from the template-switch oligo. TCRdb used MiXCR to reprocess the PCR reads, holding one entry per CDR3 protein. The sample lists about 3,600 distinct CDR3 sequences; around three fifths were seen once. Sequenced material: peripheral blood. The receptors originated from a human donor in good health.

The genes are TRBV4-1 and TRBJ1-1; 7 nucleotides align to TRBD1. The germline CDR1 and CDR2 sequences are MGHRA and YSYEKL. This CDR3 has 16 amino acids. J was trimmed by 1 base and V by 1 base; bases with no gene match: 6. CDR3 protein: CASSQVGDRGNTEAFF. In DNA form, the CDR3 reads TGCGCCAGCAGCCAAGTGGGGGACAGAGGGAACACTGAAGCTTTCTTT.

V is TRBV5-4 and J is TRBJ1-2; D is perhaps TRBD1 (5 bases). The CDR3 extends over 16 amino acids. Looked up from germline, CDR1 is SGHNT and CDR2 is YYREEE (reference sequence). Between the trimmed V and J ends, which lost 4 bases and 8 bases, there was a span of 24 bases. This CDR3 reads CASSKGHLGAGQGYTF. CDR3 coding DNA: TGTGCCAGCAGCAAGGGGCACCTTGGGGCAGGGCAAGGCTACACCTTC. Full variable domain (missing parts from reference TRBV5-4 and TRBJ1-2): ETGVTQSPTHLIKTRGQQVTLRCSSQSGHNTVSWYQQALGQGPQFIFQYYREEENGRGNFPPRFSGLQFPNYSSELNVNALELDDSALYLCASSKGHLGAGQGYTFGSGTRLTVV.

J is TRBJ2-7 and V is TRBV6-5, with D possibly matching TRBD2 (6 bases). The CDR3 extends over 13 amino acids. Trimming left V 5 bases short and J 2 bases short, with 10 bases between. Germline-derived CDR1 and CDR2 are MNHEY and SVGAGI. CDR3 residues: CASSLRGTYEQYF. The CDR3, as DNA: TGTGCCAGCAGTCTCCGGGGGACCTACGAGCAGTACTTC.

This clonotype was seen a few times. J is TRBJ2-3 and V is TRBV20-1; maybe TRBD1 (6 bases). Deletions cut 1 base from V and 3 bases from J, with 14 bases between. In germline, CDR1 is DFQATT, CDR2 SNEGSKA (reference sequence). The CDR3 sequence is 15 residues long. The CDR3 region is CSARGPRGMTDTQYF. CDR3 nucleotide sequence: TGCAGTGCTAGAGGACCAAGGGGGATGACAGATACGCAGTATTTT.

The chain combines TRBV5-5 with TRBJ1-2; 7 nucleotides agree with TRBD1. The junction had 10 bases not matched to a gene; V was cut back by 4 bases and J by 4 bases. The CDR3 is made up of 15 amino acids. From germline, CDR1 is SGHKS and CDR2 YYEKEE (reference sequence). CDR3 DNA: TGTGCCAGCAGCACGCAAATCGACAGGGCCTATGGCTACACCTTC. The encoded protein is CASSTQIDRAYGYTF.

DNA of the CDR3: TGTGCCAGCAGTCGGACGGGTGCAAACCTACTACGAGAGCAGTACTTC. Its protein product is CASSRTGANLLREQYF. The chain links TRBV6-5 to TRBJ2-7, with D uncertain. Trimming cost V 5 bases and J 7 bases, with 24 bases left between them. Germline V gene lookup returns CDR1 MNHEY and CDR2 SVGAGI. This CDR3 has 16 residues.

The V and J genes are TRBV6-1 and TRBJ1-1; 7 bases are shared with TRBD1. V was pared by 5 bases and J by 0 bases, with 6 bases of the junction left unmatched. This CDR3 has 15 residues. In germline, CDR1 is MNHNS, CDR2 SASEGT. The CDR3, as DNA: TGTGCCAGCAGTAGCTCGGACAGGATGAACACTGAAGCTTTCTTT. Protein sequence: CASSSSDRMNTEAFF.

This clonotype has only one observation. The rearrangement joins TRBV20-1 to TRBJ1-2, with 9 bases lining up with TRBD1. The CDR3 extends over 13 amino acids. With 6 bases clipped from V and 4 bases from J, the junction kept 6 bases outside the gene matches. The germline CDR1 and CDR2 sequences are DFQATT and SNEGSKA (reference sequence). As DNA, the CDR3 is TGCAGTGCCCGACAGGGGGTCGGCTATGGCTACACCTTC. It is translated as CSARQGVGYGYTF.

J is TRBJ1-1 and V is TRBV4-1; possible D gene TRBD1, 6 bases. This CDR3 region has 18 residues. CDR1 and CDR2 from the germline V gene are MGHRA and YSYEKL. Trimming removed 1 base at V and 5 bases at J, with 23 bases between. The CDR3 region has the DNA TGCGCCAGCAGCCAAGTTGGGGGAACCAGGGGAGGAAGGACTGAAGCTTTCTTT. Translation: CASSQVGGTRGGRTEAFF.

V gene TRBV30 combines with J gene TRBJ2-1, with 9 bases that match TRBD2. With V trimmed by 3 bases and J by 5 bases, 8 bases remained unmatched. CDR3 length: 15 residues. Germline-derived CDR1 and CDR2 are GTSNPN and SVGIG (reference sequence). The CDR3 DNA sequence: TGTGCCTGGAGCCCCAGCGGGGGGCTCCACAATGAGCAGTTCTTC. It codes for CAWSPSGGLHNEQFF.

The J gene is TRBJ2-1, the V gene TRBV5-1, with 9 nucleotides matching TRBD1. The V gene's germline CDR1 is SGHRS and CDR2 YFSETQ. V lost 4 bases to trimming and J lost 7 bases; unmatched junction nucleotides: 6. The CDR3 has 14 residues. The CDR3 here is CASSPGQGRNEQFF. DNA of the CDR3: TGCGCCAGCAGCCCAGGACAGGGGCGAAATGAGCAGTTCTTC.

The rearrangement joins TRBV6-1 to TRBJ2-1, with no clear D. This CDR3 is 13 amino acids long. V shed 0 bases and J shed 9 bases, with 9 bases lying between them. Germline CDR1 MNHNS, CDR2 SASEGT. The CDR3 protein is CASSEAALIEQFF. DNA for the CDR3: TGTGCCAGCAGTGAAGCAGCCCTAATTGAGCAGTTCTTC.

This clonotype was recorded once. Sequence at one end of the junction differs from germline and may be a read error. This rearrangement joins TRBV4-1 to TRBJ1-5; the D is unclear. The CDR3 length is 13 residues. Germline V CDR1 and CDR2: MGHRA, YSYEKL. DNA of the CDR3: TGCGCCAACAGCCAAGATCGCCAGCAGCCCCAGCATTTT. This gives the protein CANSQDRQQPQHF.

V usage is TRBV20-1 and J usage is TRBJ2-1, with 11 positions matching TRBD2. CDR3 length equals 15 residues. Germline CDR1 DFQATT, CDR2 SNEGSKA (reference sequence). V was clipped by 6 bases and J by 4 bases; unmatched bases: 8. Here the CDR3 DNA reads TGCAGTGCGGAGAGACTAGCGGGGCCGTACAATGAGCAGTTCTTC. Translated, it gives CSAERLAGPYNEQFF.

CDR3 protein: CASSRTSGGARDEQFF. The CDR3 region has the DNA TGTGCCAGCAGCCGGACTAGCGGGGGGGCCCGGGATGAGCAGTTCTTC. This chain links TRBV6-1 with TRBJ2-1; 15 nucleotides line up with TRBD2. The CDR3 is 16 amino acids. With 6 bases clipped from V and 8 bases from J, the junction kept 8 bases outside the gene matches. From germline, CDR1 is MNHNS and CDR2 SASEGT.

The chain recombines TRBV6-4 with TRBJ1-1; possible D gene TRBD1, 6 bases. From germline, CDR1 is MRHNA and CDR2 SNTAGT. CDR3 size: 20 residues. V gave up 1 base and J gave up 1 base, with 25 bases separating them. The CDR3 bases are TGTGCCAGCAGTGACTTAAATGAACGGGACATCGCATTTACGAACACTGAAGCTTTCTTT. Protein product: CASSDLNERDIAFTNTEAFF.

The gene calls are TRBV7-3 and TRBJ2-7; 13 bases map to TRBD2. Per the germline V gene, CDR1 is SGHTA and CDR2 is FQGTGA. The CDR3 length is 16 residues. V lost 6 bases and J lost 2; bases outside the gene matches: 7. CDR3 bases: TGTGCCAGCAGGAAGGACGGGACTAGCGGGGCCTACGAGCAGTACTTC. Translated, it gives CASRKDGTSGAYEQYF.

DNA for the CDR3: TGTGCTAGTGGTTCAGGGGACAGGGCCTACGAGCAGTACTTC. Its protein is CASGSGDRAYEQYF. This chain links TRBV12-5 with TRBJ2-7, with 9 bases lining up with TRBD1. The germline V gene encodes CDR1 LGHNT and CDR2 FRNRAP. There are 14 residues in the CDR3. With 4 bases clipped from V and 2 bases from J, the junction kept 3 bases outside the gene matches.

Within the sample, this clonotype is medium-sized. The CDR3 here is CASSPREANTDTQYF. The CDR3 nucleotides read TGTGCCAGCAGCCCCAGGGAGGCCAACACAGATACGCAGTATTTT. The V call is TRBV7-9, the J call TRBJ2-3; possibly TRBD2 for D (6 bases). The germline gives CDR1 SEHNR, CDR2 FQNEAQ (reference sequence). V shed 5 bases and J shed 2 bases, with 14 bases lying between them. The CDR3 length is 15 residues.

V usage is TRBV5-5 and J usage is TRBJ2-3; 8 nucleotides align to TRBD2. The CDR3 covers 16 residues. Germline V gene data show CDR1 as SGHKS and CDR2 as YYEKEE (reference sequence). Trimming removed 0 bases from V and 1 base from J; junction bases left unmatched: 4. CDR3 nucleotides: TGTGCCAGCAGCTTGGCCGTGACTAGCGGCACAGATACGCAGTATTTT. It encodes CASSLAVTSGTDTQYF.

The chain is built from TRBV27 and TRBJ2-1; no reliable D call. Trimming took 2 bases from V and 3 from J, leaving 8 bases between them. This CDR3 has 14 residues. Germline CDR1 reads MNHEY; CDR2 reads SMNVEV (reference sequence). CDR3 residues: CASSLAQGYNEQFF. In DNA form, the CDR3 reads TGTGCCAGCAGTTTAGCACAAGGCTACAATGAGCAGTTCTTC.

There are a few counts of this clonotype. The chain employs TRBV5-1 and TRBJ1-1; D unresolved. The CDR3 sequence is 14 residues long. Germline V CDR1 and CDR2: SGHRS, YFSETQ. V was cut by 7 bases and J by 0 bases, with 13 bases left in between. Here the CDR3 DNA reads TGCGCCAGCTCCGAAGGTCTGCTGAACACTGAAGCTTTCTTT. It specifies CASSEGLLNTEAFF.

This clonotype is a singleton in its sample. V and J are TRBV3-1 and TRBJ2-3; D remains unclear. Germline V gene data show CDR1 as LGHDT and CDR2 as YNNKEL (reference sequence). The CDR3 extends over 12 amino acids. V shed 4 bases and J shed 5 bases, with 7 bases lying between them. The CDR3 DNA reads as TGTGCCAGCAGCCGAACCGGAGATACGCAGTATTTT. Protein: CASSRTGDTQYF.

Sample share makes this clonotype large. The DNA of the CDR3 is TGTGCCAGCAGCTCACCTGTGGACGTAAAGCTACTGTTTTTT. Translation gives CASSSPVDVKLLFF. This chain connects TRBV7-2 to TRBJ1-4; the D is unclear. Between the trimmed V and J ends, which lost 4 bases and 13 bases, there was a span of 19 bases. CDR3 length: 14 residues. Germline-derived CDR1 and CDR2 are SGHTA and FQGNSA.

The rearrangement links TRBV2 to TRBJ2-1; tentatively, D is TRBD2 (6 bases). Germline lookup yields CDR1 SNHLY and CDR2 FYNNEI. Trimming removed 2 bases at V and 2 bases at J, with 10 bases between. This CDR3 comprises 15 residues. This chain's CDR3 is CASSERGGAYNEQFF. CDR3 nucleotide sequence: TGTGCCAGCAGTGAACGGGGCGGGGCCTACAATGAGCAGTTCTTC.

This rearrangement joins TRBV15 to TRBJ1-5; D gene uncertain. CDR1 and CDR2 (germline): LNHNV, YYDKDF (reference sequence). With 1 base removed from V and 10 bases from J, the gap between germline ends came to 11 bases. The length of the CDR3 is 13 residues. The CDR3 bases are TGTGCCACCAGCAGAGCTAAAGAACATCCCCAGCATTTT. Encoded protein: CATSRAKEHPQHF. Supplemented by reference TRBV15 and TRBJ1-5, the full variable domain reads DAMVIQNPRYQVTQFGKPVTLSCSQTLNHNVMYWYQQKSSQAPKLLFHYYDKDFNNEADTPDNFQSRRPNTSFCFLDIRSPGLGDTAMYLCATSRAKEHPQHFGDGTRLSIL.